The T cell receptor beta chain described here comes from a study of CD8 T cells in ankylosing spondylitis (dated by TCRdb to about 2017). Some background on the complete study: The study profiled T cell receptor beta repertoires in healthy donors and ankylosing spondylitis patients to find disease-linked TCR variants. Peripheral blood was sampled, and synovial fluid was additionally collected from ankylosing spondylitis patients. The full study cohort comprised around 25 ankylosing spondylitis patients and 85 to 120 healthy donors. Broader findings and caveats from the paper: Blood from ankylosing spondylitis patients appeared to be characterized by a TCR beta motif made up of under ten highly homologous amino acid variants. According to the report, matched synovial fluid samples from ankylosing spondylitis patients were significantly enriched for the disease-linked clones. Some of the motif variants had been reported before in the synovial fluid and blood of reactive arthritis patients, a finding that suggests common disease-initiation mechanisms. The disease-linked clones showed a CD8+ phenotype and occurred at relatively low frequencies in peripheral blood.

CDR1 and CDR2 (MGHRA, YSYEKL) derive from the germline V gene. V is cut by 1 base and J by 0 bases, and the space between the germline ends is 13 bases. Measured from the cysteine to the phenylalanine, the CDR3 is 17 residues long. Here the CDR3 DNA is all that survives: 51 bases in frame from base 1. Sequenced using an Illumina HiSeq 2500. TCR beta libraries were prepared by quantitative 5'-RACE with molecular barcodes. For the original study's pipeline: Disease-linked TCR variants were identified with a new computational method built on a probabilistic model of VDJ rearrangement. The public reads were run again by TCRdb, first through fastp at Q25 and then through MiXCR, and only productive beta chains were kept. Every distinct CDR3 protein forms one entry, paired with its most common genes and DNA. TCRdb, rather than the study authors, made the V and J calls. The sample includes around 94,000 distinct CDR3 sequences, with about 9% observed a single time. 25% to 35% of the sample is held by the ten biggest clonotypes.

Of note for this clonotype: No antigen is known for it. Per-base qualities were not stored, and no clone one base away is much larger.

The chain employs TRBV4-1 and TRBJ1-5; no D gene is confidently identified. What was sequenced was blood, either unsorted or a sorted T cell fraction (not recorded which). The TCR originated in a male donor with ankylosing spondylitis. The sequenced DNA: TGCGCCAGCAGCCAAGGCCCTACACCGTATAGCAATCAGCCCCAGCATTTT. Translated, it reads CASSQGPTPYSNQPQHF.